The entry below describes one TCR beta chain. Per the germline V gene, CDR1 is SGHTS and CDR2 is YDEGEE. This CDR3 is built from 13 residues. V was pared by 6 bases and J by 3 bases, with 3 bases of the junction left unmatched. This entry is derived from a study of blood T cell repertoires in COVID-19. On the study more broadly: The origin of the acute and convalescent COVID-19 samples was the United States, Italy and Spain.

The protocol was immunoSEQ multiplex PCR, while the TCRdb copy is restricted to in-frame clones and leaves out a portion. Here the sample spans some 260,000 clones, 85% to 90% being singletons. The chain links TRBV5-8 to TRBJ1-5, with TRBD1 matching 7 bases. Sequenced sample: peripheral blood. The clonotype comes from a man older than 75 with acute or convalescent COVID-19. The CDR3 nucleotides are TGTGCCAGCACACAGGGGCACAATCAGCCCCAGCATTTT. Residues: CASTQGHNQPQHF.